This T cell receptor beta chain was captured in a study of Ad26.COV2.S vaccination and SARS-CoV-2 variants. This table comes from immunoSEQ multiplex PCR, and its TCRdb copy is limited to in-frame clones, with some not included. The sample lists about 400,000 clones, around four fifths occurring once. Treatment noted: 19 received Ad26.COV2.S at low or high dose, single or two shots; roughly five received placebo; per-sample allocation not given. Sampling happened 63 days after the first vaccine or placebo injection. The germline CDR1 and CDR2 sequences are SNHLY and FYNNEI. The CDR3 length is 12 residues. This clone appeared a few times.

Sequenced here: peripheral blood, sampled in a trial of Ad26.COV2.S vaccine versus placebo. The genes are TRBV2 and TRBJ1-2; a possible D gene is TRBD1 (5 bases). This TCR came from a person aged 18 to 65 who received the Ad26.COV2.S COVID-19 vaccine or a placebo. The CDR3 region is CSGADDNYGYTF. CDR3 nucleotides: TGTTCCGGGGCAGACGATAACTATGGCTACACCTTC.